This T cell receptor (beta chain) was captured in a study of tumor T cells in aggressive B-cell lymphoma. The V end lost 3 bases, the J end lost 4 bases, and 10 bases lay between the germline ends. CDR3 length: 14 amino acids. Germline CDR1 reads LNHDA; CDR2 reads SQIVND (reference sequence). Here immunoSEQ multiplex PCR was the method, and the copy in TCRdb shows in-frame clones only, minus some. The table shows some 10,000 clones, with roughly 90% occurring only once. V usage is TRBV19 and J usage is TRBJ1-5; D unresolved. Material for sequencing was tumor tissue. The receptor was derived from an adult with diffuse large B cell lymphoma. CDR3 DNA: TGTGCCAGTAGTATGAGGGAGATGAATCAGCCCCAGCATTTT. It yields the protein CASSMREMNQPQHF.